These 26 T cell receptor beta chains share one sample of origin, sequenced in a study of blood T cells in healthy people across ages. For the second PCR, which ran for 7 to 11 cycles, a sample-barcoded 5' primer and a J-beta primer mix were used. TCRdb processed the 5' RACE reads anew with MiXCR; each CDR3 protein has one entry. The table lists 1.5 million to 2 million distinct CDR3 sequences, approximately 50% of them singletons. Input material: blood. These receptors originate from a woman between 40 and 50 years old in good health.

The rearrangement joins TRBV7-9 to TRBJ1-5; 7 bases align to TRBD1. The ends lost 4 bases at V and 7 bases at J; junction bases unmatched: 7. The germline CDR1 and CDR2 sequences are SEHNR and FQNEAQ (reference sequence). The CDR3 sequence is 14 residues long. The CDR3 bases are TGTGCCAGCAGCTCAGGGGGGGTAAGCCAGCCCCAGCATTTT. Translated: CASSSGGVSQPQHF.

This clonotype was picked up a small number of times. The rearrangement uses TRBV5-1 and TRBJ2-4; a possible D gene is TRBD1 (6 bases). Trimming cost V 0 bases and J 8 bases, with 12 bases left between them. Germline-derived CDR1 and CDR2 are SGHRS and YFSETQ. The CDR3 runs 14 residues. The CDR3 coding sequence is TGCGCCAGCAGCTTGGAGGTAACAGGGCACATTCAGTACTTC. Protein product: CASSLEVTGHIQYF.

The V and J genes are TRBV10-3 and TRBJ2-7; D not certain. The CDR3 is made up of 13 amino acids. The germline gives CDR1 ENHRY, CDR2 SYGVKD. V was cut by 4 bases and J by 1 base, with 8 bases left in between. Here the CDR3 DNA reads TGTGCCATCAGTGGGGCAGCGTCCTACGAGCAGTACTTC. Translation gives CAISGAASYEQYF.

CDR3 residues: CAISEKGASEAFF. The CDR3 DNA is TGTGCCATCAGTGAGAAGGGGGCTAGTGAAGCTTTCTTT. The rearrangement joins TRBV10-3 to TRBJ1-1, with 7 nucleotides matching TRBD1. V lost 2 bases to trimming and J lost 7 bases; unmatched junction nucleotides: 4. Germline V gene lookup returns CDR1 ENHRY and CDR2 SYGVKD. This CDR3 is 13 amino acids long.

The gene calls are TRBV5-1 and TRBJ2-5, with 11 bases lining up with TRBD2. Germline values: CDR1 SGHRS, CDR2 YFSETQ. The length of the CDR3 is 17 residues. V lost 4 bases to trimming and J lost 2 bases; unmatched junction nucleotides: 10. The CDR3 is CASSPLAGGSEQETQYF. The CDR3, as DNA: TGCGCCAGCAGCCCTTTAGCGGGGGGGTCGGAACAAGAGACCCAGTACTTC.

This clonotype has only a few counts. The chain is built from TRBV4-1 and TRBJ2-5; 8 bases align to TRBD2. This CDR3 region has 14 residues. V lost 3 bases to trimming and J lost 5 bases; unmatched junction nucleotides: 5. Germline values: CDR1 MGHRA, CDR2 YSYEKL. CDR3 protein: CASSHGGAWETQYF. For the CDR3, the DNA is TGCGCCAGCAGCCACGGGGGGGCCTGGGAGACCCAGTACTTC.

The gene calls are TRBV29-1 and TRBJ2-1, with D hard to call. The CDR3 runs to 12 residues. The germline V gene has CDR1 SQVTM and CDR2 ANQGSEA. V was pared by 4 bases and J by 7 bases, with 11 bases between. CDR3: CSVGARVNEQFF. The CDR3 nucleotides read TGCAGCGTTGGTGCTAGGGTGAATGAGCAGTTCTTC.

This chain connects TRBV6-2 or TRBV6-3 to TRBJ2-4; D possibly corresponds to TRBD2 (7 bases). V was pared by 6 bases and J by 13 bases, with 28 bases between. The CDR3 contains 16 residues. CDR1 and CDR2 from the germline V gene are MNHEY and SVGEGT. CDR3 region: CASRRGGGGAYNEQYF. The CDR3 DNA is TGTGCCAGCAGAAGGGGGGGCGGGGGCGCCTACAATGAGCAGTACTTC.

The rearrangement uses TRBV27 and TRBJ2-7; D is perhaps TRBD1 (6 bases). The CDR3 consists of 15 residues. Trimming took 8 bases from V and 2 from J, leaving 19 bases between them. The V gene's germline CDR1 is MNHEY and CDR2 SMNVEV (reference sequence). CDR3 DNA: TGTGCCAGCGCTAAAACACTTTACAGGGCCTACGAGCAGTACTTC. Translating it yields CASAKTLYRAYEQYF.

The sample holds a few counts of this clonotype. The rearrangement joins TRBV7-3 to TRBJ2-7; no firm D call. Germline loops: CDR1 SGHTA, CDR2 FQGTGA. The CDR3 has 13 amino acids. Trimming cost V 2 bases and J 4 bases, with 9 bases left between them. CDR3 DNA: TGTGCCAGCAGCTTAGGGCCACGATACGAGCAGTACTTC. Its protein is CASSLGPRYEQYF.

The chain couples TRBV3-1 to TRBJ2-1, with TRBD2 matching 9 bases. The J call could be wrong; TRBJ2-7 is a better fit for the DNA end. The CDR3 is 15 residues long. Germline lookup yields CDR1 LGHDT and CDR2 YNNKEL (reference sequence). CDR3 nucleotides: TGTGCCAGCAGCCCGCTAGCGGGAACCTACAATGAGCAGTACTTC. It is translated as CASSPLAGTYNEQYF.

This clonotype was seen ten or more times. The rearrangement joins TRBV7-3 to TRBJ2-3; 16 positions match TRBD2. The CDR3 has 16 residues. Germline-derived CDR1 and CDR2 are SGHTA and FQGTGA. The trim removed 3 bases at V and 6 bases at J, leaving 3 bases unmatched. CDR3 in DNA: TGTGCCAGCAGCTTTGGGACTAGCGGGGGGGCGGATACGCAGTATTTT. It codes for CASSFGTSGGADTQYF.

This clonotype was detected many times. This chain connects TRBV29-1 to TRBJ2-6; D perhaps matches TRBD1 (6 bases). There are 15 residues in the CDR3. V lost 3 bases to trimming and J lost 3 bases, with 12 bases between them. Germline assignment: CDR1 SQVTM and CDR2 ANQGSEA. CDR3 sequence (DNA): TGCAGCGTTGAGGAGACAGGTCTTGGGGCCAACGTCCTGACTTTC. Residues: CSVEETGLGANVLTF.

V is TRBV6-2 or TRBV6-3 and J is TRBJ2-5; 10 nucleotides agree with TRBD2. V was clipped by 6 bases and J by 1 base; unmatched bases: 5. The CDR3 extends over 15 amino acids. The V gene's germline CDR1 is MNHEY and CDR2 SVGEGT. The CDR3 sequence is CASSPAGGSQETQYF. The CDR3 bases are TGTGCCAGCAGCCCAGCGGGGGGGTCCCAAGAGACCCAGTACTTC.

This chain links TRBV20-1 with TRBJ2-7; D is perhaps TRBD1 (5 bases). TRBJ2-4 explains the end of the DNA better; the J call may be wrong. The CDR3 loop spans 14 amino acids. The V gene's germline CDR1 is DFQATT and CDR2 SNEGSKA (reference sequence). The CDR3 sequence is CSAHATPQGNIQYF. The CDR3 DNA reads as TGCAGTGCTCACGCCACCCCGCAGGGAAACATTCAGTACTTC.

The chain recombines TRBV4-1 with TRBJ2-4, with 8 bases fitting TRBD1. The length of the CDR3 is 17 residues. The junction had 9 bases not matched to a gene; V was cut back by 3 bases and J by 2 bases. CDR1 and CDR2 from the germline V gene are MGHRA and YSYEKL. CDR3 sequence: CASSQAGGALTKNIQYF. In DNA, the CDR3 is TGCGCCAGCAGCCAGGCAGGGGGCGCGTTGACCAAAAACATTCAGTACTTC.

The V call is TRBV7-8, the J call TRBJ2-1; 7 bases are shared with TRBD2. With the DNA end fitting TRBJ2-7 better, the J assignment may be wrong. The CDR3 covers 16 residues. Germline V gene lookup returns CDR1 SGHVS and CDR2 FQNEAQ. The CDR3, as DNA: TGTGCCAGCAGCTTAGGGGGGGGAGGTGCCTACAATGAGCAGTACTTC. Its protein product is CASSLGGGGAYNEQYF.

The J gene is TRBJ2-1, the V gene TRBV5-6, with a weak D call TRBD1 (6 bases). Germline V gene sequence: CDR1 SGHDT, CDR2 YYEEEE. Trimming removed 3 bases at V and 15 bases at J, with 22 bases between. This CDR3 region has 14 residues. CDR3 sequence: CASSSWTARWMGFF. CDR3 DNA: TGTGCCAGCAGCTCGTGGACAGCAAGGTGGATGGGGTTCTTC.

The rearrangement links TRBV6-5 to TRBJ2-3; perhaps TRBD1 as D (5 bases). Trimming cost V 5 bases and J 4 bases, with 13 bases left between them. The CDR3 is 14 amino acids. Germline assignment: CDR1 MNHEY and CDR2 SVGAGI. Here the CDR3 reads CASSATASADTQYF. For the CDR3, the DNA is TGTGCCAGCAGTGCGACAGCCTCTGCAGATACGCAGTATTTT.

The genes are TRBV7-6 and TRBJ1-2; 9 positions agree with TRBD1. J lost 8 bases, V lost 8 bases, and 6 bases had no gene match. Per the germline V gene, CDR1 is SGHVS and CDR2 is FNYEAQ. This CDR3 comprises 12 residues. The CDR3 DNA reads TGTGCCAGCGGCACAGGGGGCCGGGGCTACACCTTC. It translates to CASGTGGRGYTF.

CDR3 sequence reads: CASSRTGTGPNEQFF. The CDR3 region has the DNA TGTGCCAGCAGCAGAACCGGGACTGGCCCCAATGAGCAGTTCTTC. The chain joins TRBV7-9 to TRBJ2-1; possibly TRBD2 for D (6 bases). The ends were cut back, 5 bases at V and 6 bases at J, with 17 bases in the middle. Germline-derived CDR1 and CDR2 are SEHNR and FQNEAQ (reference sequence). This CDR3 comprises 15 residues.

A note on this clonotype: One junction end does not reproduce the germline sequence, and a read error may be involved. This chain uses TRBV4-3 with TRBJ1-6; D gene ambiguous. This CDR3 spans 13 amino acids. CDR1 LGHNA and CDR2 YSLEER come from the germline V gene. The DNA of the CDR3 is TGCGCCAGCAGCCAAAGCGAGGTTTCACCCCCCCACTTT. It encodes CASSQSEVSPPHF.

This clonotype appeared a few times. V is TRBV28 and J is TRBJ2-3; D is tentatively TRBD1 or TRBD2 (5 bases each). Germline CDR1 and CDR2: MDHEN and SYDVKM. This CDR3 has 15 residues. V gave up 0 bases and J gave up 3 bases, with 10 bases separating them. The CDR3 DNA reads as TGTGCCAGCAGTTTATGGGGGGAAAGGACAGATACGCAGTATTTT. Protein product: CASSLWGERTDTQYF.

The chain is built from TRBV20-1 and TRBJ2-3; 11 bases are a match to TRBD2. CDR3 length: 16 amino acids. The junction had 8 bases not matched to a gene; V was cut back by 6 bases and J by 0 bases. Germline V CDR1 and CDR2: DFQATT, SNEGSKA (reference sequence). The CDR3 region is CSANSGGAVSTDTQYF. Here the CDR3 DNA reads TGCAGTGCGAATAGCGGGGGGGCCGTCAGCACAGATACGCAGTATTTT.

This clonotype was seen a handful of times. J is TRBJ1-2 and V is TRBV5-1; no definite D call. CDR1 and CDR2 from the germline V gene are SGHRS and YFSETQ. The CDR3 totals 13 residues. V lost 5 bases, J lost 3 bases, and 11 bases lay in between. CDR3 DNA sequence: TGCGCCAGCAGTTATCGGAGGGACTATGGCTACACCTTC. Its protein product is CASSYRRDYGYTF.

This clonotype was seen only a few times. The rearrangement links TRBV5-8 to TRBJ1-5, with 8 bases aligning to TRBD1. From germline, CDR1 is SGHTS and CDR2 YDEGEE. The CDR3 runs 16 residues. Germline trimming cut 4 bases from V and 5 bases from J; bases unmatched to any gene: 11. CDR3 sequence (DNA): TGTGCCAGCAGCCGAATATTAACAGGGGGTCATCAGCCCCAGCATTTT. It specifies CASSRILTGGHQPQHF.